What follows are 27 T cell receptor beta chains derived from one specimen sequenced in a study of T cells in Graves' hyperthyroidism and ophthalmopathy. Amplification of TCR beta CDR3 regions used RNA as the template. An initial round of RT-PCR targeting the TCR CDR3 relied on the HTBI primer set. TCRdb redid the calling of the multiplex PCR reads with MiXCR, one entry per CDR3 protein. Among roughly 400,000 distinct CDR3 sequences listed, around 16% were seen once. Sequencing used blood. The receptors originated from a woman between 18 and 30 years old with Graves' hyperthyroidism that later progressed to Graves' ophthalmopathy.

Many counts were recorded for this clonotype. The J gene is TRBJ2-7, the V gene TRBV18; D is ambiguous. Germline V gives CDR1 KGHSH, CDR2 LQKENI. V was clipped by 2 bases and J by 6 bases, with 11 bases between them. The CDR3 sequence is 13 residues long. Here the CDR3 reads CASSPIEIGEQYF. CDR3 coding DNA: TGTGCCAGCTCACCAATAGAGATAGGCGAGCAGTACTTC.

At least ten counts were recorded for this clonotype. The chain uses TRBV27 and TRBJ2-1; no clear D. The germline V and J ends were trimmed by 10 bases and 6 bases, with 13 bases remaining between them. Germline CDR1 MNHEY, CDR2 SMNVEV (reference sequence). The CDR3 consists of 12 residues. CDR3 loop: CATSPVRNEQFF. CDR3 bases: TGTGCCACCAGCCCGGTCCGCAATGAGCAGTTCTTC.

This clonotype was observed a single time. This rearrangement joins TRBV5-1 to TRBJ2-3; D is unresolved. Germline values: CDR1 SGHRS, CDR2 YFSETQ. V gave up 1 base and J gave up 6 bases, with 15 bases separating them. The CDR3 sequence is 15 residues long. The CDR3 sequence: CASSLQASVKDTQYF. For the CDR3, the DNA is TGCGCCAGCAGCTTGCAGGCTTCGGTGAAGGATACGCAGTATTTT.

The sample holds a few counts of this clonotype. The chain recombines TRBV20-1 with TRBJ2-3; D gene unclear. V gave up 3 bases and J gave up 0 bases, with 7 bases separating them. Germline lookup yields CDR1 DFQATT and CDR2 SNEGSKA (reference sequence). The CDR3 consists of 13 residues. The CDR3 bases are TGCAGTGCTAGGGAAATCAGCACAGATACGCAGTATTTT. Translation gives CSAREISTDTQYF.

Concerning this clonotype itself: With a much larger clone just one base away, this may be a read error. The gene calls are TRBV7-9 and TRBJ2-1; 10 bases are a match to TRBD2. The length of the CDR3 is 16 residues. Germline V gene data show CDR1 as SEHNR and CDR2 as FQNEAQ (reference sequence). The CDR3 DNA reads TGTGCCAGCAACTTAATTAGCGGGAGGACGGGGGGTGAGCAGTTCTTC. It encodes CASNLISGRTGGEQFF. The full variable domain, rest sourced from reference TRBV7-9 and TRBJ2-1, is DTGVSQNPRHKITKRGQNVTFRCDPISEHNRLYWYRQTLGQGPEFLTYFQNEAQLEKSRLLSDRFSAERPKGSFSTLEIQRTEQGDSAMYLCASNLISGRTGGEQFFGPGTRLTVL.

This clonotype occurred many times. The rearrangement joins TRBV5-1 to TRBJ1-1; no clear D gene. The germline V gene has CDR1 SGHRS and CDR2 YFSETQ. This CDR3 comprises 14 residues. Trimming cost V 4 bases and J 1 base, with 11 bases left between them. CDR3 in amino acids: CASSPGKWNTEAFF. As DNA, the CDR3 is TGCGCCAGCAGCCCGGGGAAGTGGAACACTGAAGCTTTCTTT. The whole variable domain, remainder taken from reference TRBV5-1 and TRBJ1-1, is KAGVTQTPRYLIKTRGQQVTLSCSPISGHRSVSWYQQTPGQGLQFLFEYFSETQRNKGNFPGRFSGRQFSNSRSEMNVSTLELGDSALYLCASSPGKWNTEAFFGQGTRLTVV.

The chain carries TRBV20-1 and TRBJ2-7; 12 bases agree with TRBD2. The CDR3 length is 13 residues. CDR1 is DFQATT, CDR2 SNEGSKA, per germline (reference sequence). CDR3 sequence (DNA): TGCAGCGGGACTAGCGGGTCCTCCTACGAGCAGTACTTC. It encodes CSGTSGSSYEQYF.

This clonotype was seen only a few times. V is TRBV4-1 and J is TRBJ2-5; 9 nucleotides match TRBD1. V was pared by 2 bases and J by 3 bases, with 1 base of the junction left unmatched. CDR3 length: 14 amino acids. Germline CDR1 MGHRA, CDR2 YSYEKL. CDR3 protein: CASSQTGGEETQYF. The CDR3 DNA sequence: TGCGCCAGCAGCCAAACAGGGGGCGAAGAGACCCAGTACTTC.

This clonotype was seen ten or more times. The chain employs TRBV5-1 and TRBJ1-3; a possible D gene is TRBD1 (5 bases). Germline CDR1 reads SGHRS; CDR2 reads YFSETQ. Trimming shortened V by 4 bases and J by 0 bases, and 14 bases separated the two germline ends. The CDR3 covers 16 residues. Here the CDR3 reads CASSPLPDTSGNTIYF. The CDR3 nucleotides read TGCGCCAGCAGCCCGCTCCCGGACACCTCTGGAAACACCATATATTTT.

The sample holds many counts of this clonotype. The V call is TRBV7-8, the J call TRBJ2-2; TRBD1 matches at 7 bases. The germline V gene has CDR1 SGHVS and CDR2 FQNEAQ. V lost 3 bases and J lost 1; bases outside the gene matches: 5. CDR3 length: 16 amino acids. In DNA form, the CDR3 reads TGTGCCAGCAGCTTCACCGGACAGGAGAACACCGGGGAGCTGTTTTTT. Amino acid sequence: CASSFTGQENTGELFF.

This clonotype appeared many times. The chain carries TRBV20-1 and TRBJ1-2, with a possible D match to TRBD1 (5 bases). The V gene lost 5 bases and the J gene lost 2 bases, with 12 bases spanning the gap. CDR3 length: 13 amino acids. Germline V gene data show CDR1 as DFQATT and CDR2 as SNEGSKA (reference sequence). In DNA, the CDR3 is TGCAGTGCTGGGGACTTTAACAACTATGGCTACACCTTC. Amino acid sequence: CSAGDFNNYGYTF.

This clonotype was seen ten or more times. The chain links TRBV5-1 to TRBJ2-7; the match to TRBD1 covers 7 bases. Germline V CDR1 and CDR2: SGHRS, YFSETQ. V shed 3 bases, J shed 0 bases, and the junction held 6 bases outside the gene matches. CDR3 length: 15 residues. In DNA form, the CDR3 reads TGCGCCAGCAGCTCCCCGGGACAGAGCTCCTACGAGCAGTACTTC. The encoded protein is CASSSPGQSSYEQYF. The full variable domain, in which reference TRBV5-1 and TRBJ2-7 provide the parts outside the CDR3, is KAGVTQTPRYLIKTRGQQVTLSCSPISGHRSVSWYQQTPGQGLQFLFEYFSETQRNKGNFPGRFSGRQFSNSRSEMNVSTLELGDSALYLCASSSPGQSSYEQYFGPGTRLTVT.

This clonotype was picked up many times. The chain recombines TRBV6-1 with TRBJ2-7, with TRBD1 matching over 11 bases. The CDR3 has 15 amino acids. J lost 4 bases, V lost 0 bases, and 2 bases had no gene match. In germline, CDR1 is MNHNS, CDR2 SASEGT. The CDR3 sequence: CASSEAGTGGYEQYF. CDR3 DNA: TGTGCCAGCAGTGAAGCTGGGACAGGGGGGTACGAGCAGTACTTC.

This clonotype was observed a handful of times. The rearrangement uses TRBV4-2 and TRBJ2-3; TRBD1 agrees at 9 bases. With V trimmed by 1 base and J by 4 bases, 6 bases remained unmatched. Germline-derived CDR1 and CDR2 are LGHNA and YNFKEQ. The CDR3 contains 16 residues. The DNA of the CDR3 is TGTGCCAGCAGCCAAGTACCTGGGACAGGGCCAGATACGCAGTATTTT. Protein: CASSQVPGTGPDTQYF.

The chain employs TRBV5-5 and TRBJ2-3; 7 bases map to TRBD2. CDR1 and CDR2 from the germline V gene are SGHKS and YYEKEE (reference sequence). This CDR3 contains 16 residues. V was clipped by 0 bases and J by 3 bases; unmatched bases: 7. The CDR3 DNA reads TGTGCCAGCAGCTTGGTCCCCTCACTAGCGACAGATACGCAGTATTTT. Translated, it gives CASSLVPSLATDTQYF.

This clonotype appeared many times. This rearrangement joins TRBV6-1 to TRBJ2-7, with TRBD2 as a possible D gene (6 bases). Germline V gene data show CDR1 as MNHNS and CDR2 as SASEGT. V was clipped by 10 bases and J by 2 bases, with 15 bases between them. This CDR3 spans 13 amino acids. The chain's CDR3 is CATSRDSTYEQYF. The CDR3 DNA reads as TGTGCCACCTCCCGGGACTCCACCTACGAGCAGTACTTC.

This chain uses TRBV9 with TRBJ1-1; 9 nucleotides align to TRBD1. Germline trimming cut 0 bases from V and 1 base from J; bases unmatched to any gene: 1. Germline V gene lookup returns CDR1 SGDLS and CDR2 YYNGEE. The CDR3 covers 15 residues. CDR3 coding DNA: TGTGCCAGCAGCGTAGAGGGACAGGGGAACACTGAAGCTTTCTTT. Amino acid sequence: CASSVEGQGNTEAFF.

Many counts were recorded for this clonotype. This rearrangement joins TRBV15 to TRBJ2-5; 7 bases map to TRBD2. There are 16 residues in the CDR3. V lost 1 base and J lost 5; bases outside the gene matches: 10. Germline V lookup: CDR1 LNHNV, CDR2 YYDKDF (reference sequence). The CDR3 loop is CATSRGGGGRHETQYF. As DNA, the CDR3 is TGTGCCACCAGCAGAGGAGGTGGCGGGAGACACGAGACCCAGTACTTC.

The gene calls are TRBV25-1 and TRBJ1-4, with 9 bases identical to TRBD1. This CDR3 contains 15 residues. The J segment lost 8 bases and the V segment lost 4 bases, leaving 8 bases of the junction unmatched. Germline values: CDR1 MGHDK, CDR2 SYGVNS. DNA of the CDR3: TGTGCCAGCAGTGCCCGGGACAGGGCTTTCGAAAAACTGTTTTTT. This encodes CASSARDRAFEKLFF.

Points on this clonotype: This may be a read error, as it is one base from a much larger clone. DNA for the CDR3: TGTGCCTGGAGTGGTTCGGACACCGGGGAGCGGTTTTTT. Its translation is CAWSGSDTGERFF. The chain is built from TRBV30 and TRBJ2-2; tentatively, D is TRBD1 or TRBD2 (5 bases each). CDR1 is GTSNPN and CDR2 is SVGIG in the germline V gene (reference sequence). The CDR3 totals 13 residues.

In this sample, this clonotype turned up many times. J is TRBJ2-7 and V is TRBV7-9; 7 bases align to TRBD1. The CDR3 is 13 residues long. Germline CDR1 SEHNR, CDR2 FQNEAQ (reference sequence). V dropped 5 bases and J dropped 3; count of bases not matched to a gene: 4. This chain's CDR3 is CASSPRQGYEQYF. The CDR3 nucleotides read TGTGCCAGCAGCCCTAGACAGGGCTACGAGCAGTACTTC.

This clonotype was counted only a few times. The chain recombines TRBV19 with TRBJ1-5; no definite D call. The CDR3 is 13 amino acids. Germline loops: CDR1 LNHDA, CDR2 SQIVND (reference sequence). The V and J ends lost 7 bases and 1 base respectively, with 8 bases between them. CDR3 in amino acids: CASTDGSNQPQHF. The CDR3 DNA reads TGTGCCAGTACAGACGGCAGCAATCAGCCCCAGCATTTT.

This clonotype was seen repeatedly, ten times or more. The chain is built from TRBV7-2 and TRBJ2-5; 7 positions match TRBD2. CDR3 length equals 13 residues. Germline loops: CDR1 SGHTA, CDR2 FQGNSA. Losses at the gene ends were 5 bases for V and 7 bases for J; bases not matched to a gene: 7. This CDR3 is CASSQRTSRTQYF. As DNA, the CDR3 is TGTGCCAGCAGCCAAAGGACTAGTAGGACCCAGTACTTC.

The table lists this clonotype with many counts. The chain combines TRBV28 with TRBJ2-7; 8 nucleotides match TRBD2. Germline loops: CDR1 MDHEN, CDR2 SYDVKM. The V segment lost 6 bases and the J segment 4 bases; nucleotides outside the gene matches: 5. The CDR3 sequence is 13 residues long. CDR3 amino acids: CASSTGTRYEQYF. The CDR3 DNA is TGTGCCAGCAGCACCGGGACTAGGTACGAGCAGTACTTC.

This clonotype was found many times. The chain couples TRBV27 to TRBJ2-3; D call uncertain. V lost 6 bases and J 2 bases, leaving 15 bases between the germline ends. The CDR3 covers 15 residues. Germline CDR1 MNHEY, CDR2 SMNVEV (reference sequence). Here the CDR3 reads CASRRQAWATDTQYF. In DNA form, the CDR3 reads TGTGCCAGCAGGCGGCAGGCATGGGCCACAGATACGCAGTATTTT.

This clonotype was observed at least ten times. The J gene is TRBJ2-7, the V gene TRBV28, with TRBD2 matching over 9 bases. The length of the CDR3 is 13 residues. CDR1 and CDR2 from the germline V gene are MDHEN and SYDVKM. Unmatched junction bases numbered 4, after V lost 3 bases and J lost 7 bases. CDR3 in DNA: TGTGCCAGCAGTTTTGGCGGGAGGGCTGAGCAGTACTTC. Residues: CASSFGGRAEQYF.

This clonotype was found a few times. The chain joins TRBV9 to TRBJ2-7; 8 bases map to TRBD2. With V trimmed by 2 bases and J by 4 bases, 8 bases remained unmatched. Germline assignment: CDR1 SGDLS and CDR2 YYNGEE. The CDR3 runs to 15 residues. The CDR3 protein is CASSVGLENGYEQYF. The CDR3 DNA is TGTGCCAGCAGCGTGGGACTAGAGAACGGTTACGAGCAGTACTTC.